Listed below are T cell receptor beta chains from one sample, sequenced in a study of cytomegalovirus exposure and HLA in healthy donors. Clones were sequenced by immunoSEQ multiplex PCR, and TCRdb holds only the in-frame ones, with some missing. The table includes under 200,000 clones, roughly 90% detected once. The material sequenced was PBMCs. The receptor source for this set is a man younger than 35 in good health and CMV-seropositive. Each CDR3 is given with its conserved first and last residue. D genes are given only for firm matches. Size values are once, few and many counts, or a class for expanded clones, and some rows have none.

>TRBJ2-7|TRBV25-1|NA|TRBD1
TGTGCCAGCTCCCGAACACAGGGGGCGCGGGGCGAGCAGTACTTC
CASSRTQGARGEQYF
>TRBJ2-2|TRBV6-1|few|TRBD2
TGTGCCAGCTCGACTAGCGGGTGGAACACCGGGGAGCTGTTTTTT
CASSTSGWNTGELFF
>TRBJ2-5|TRBV25-1|NA|TRBD1
TGTGCCAGCAGTGAGGTTAGAGGGGGCGGTGAGACCCAGTACTTC
CASSEVRGGGETQYF
>TRBJ2-5|TRBV25-1|NA|TRBD1
TGTGCCAGCAGTGAATATCGGACAGGACGTGAGGAGACCCAGTACTTC
CASSEYRTGREETQYF
>TRBJ1-2|TRBV7-9|NA|NA
TGTGCCAGCAGCTCCACACCCAATATTGGGCAGCGGTATGGCTACACCTTC
CASSSTPNIGQRYGYTF
>TRBJ2-1|TRBV19|NA|NA
TGTGCCAGTAGATCAGACAGTAGCTCCTACAATGAGCAGTTCTTC
CASRSDSSSYNEQFF
>TRBJ2-7|TRBV7-6|NA|NA
TGTGCCAGCAGCTGGGACTTCCCTGACTACGAGCAGTACTTC
CASSWDFPDYEQYF
>TRBJ2-7|TRBV11-2|NA|TRBD1
TGTGCCAGCAGCTTAACAGCGACAGGGGTCGAGCAGTACTTC
CASSLTATGVEQYF
>TRBJ2-3|TRBV19|NA|NA
TGTGCCAGTACCCCCGGGGATACGCAGTATTTT
CASTPGDTQYF
>TRBJ2-7|TRBV11-3|once|TRBD2
TGTGCCAGCAGCTTATATGGGACTAGCCCCTACGAGCAGTACTTC
CASSLYGTSPYEQYF
>TRBJ1-2|TRBV15|NA|TRBD1
TGTGCCACCAGCAGAGAGACAGGGGGTAACTATGGCTACACCTTC
CATSRETGGNYGYTF
>TRBJ1-2|TRBV7-8|NA|NA
TGTGCCAGCAGCTTAGGGGGCGCGGGGTATGGCTACACCTTC
CASSLGGAGYGYTF
>TRBJ2-1|TRBV4-2|once|TRBD2
TGTGCCAGCAGCCAAGGGAAAAATGGCGGGAGAGGTTTGAATGAGCAGTTCTTC
CASSQGKNGGRGLNEQFF
>TRBJ2-1|TRBV4-1|once|TRBD2
TGCGCCAGCAGCCAACCGACTAGCGGGAGGCAGATTGAGCAGTTCTTC
CASSQPTSGRQIEQFF
>TRBJ2-7|TRBV30|NA|TRBD2
TGTGCCTGGAGTGTAGCGGGAGCGAACCCCTACGAGCAGTACTTC
CAWSVAGANPYEQYF
>TRBJ2-3|TRBV7-2|NA|TRBD2
TGTGCCAGCAGACTAGCGGGAGGTAGCACAGATACGCAGTATTTT
CASRLAGGSTDTQYF
>TRBJ2-7|TRBV7-2|NA|TRBD1
TGTGCCAGCAGTCCGGGACAGGGAGATTACGAGCAGTACTTC
CASSPGQGDYEQYF
>TRBJ2-7|TRBV7-3|NA|NA
TGTGCCAGCAGCACCCATGAACCGGGACACGCTTACGAGCAGTACTTC
CASSTHEPGHAYEQYF
>TRBJ1-4|TRBV27|NA|TRBD1
TGTGCCAGCAGGACAGGGGGAGGATTAACTAATGAAAAACTGTTTTTT
CASRTGGGLTNEKLFF
>TRBJ2-1|TRBV9|NA|TRBD2
TGTGCCAGCAGCTTCCAGACTAGCGGGACATTATCCTACAATGAGCAGTTCTTC
CASSFQTSGTLSYNEQFF
>TRBJ2-1|TRBV6-1|NA|NA
TGTGCCAGCAGTCTGTTGAGGGTTGTTGAGCAGTTCTTC
CASSLLRVVEQFF
>TRBJ2-7|TRBV19|NA|NA
TGTGCCAGTAGTATAACAGGGTCCTACGAGCAGTACTTC
CASSITGSYEQYF
>TRBJ2-5|TRBV18|once|NA
TGTGCCAGCTCACCAATGACGGCAGGGGAAGAGACCCAGTACTTC
CASSPMTAGEETQYF
>TRBJ2-6|TRBV9|NA|TRBD1
TGTGCCAGCACCGCGGGACAGGGGGCGCAAGGGGCCAACGTCCTGACTTTC
CASTAGQGAQGANVLTF
>TRBJ1-2|TRBV6-6|NA|TRBD1
TGTGCCAGCAGGACGGACAGGGGGCTTGGCTATGGCTACACCTTC
CASRTDRGLGYGYTF
>TRBJ2-1|TRBV27|NA|TRBD1
TGTGCCAGCAGTTTCGGACAGGGGACGGGTGAGCAGTTCTTC
CASSFGQGTGEQFF
>TRBJ2-7|TRBV6-1|NA|TRBD2
TGTGCCAGCAGGGAGGGGACGGGAGGGCCCTACGAGCAGTACTTC
CASREGTGGPYEQYF
>TRBJ2-5|TRBV7-9|NA|NA
TGTGCCAGCAGCCCCCCCGGGGAGATGGGAGAGACCCAGTACTTC
CASSPPGEMGETQYF
>TRBJ2-7|TRBV15|NA|NA
TGTGCCACCAGCAGGACCCGACAGGACACCTACGAGCAGTACTTC
CATSRTRQDTYEQYF
>TRBJ2-5|TRBV18|few|TRBD2
TGTGCCAGCTCACCGGCGAGCGGGAGTCGAGAGACCCAGTACTTC
CASSPASGSRETQYF
>TRBJ2-2|TRBV6-6|NA|NA
TGTGCCAGCAGTATTACAGCAGGGTATGGCGGCGGGGAGCTGTTTTTT
CASSITAGYGGGELFF
>TRBJ2-7|TRBV28|NA|TRBD2
TGTGCCAGCAGGAGGGTCGAACCGGGACTAGCTTACGAGCAGTACTTC
CASRRVEPGLAYEQYF
>TRBJ2-3|TRBV5-4|NA|TRBD2
TGTGCCAGCAGCACGCGGCTAGCGGTGACAGATACGCAGTATTTT
CASSTRLAVTDTQYF
>TRBJ2-3|TRBV2|NA|NA
TGTGCCAGCAGTGCCTGGCAGGGTGAAGGCACAGATACGCAGTATTTT
CASSAWQGEGTDTQYF
>TRBJ1-5|TRBV30|NA|TRBD1
TGTGCCTGGAGGGGACAGGGCTACAATCAGCCCCAGCATTTT
CAWRGQGYNQPQHF
>TRBJ2-7|TRBV6-5|NA|TRBD1
TGTGCCAGCAGTTACTCGACGGGGACAGGGTTCCACGAGCAGTACTTC
CASSYSTGTGFHEQYF
>TRBJ2-7|TRBV11-1|NA|TRBD2
TGTGCCAGCAGCTTAGAGGCAGCGGGAGGTCCCTACGAGCAGTACTTC
CASSLEAAGGPYEQYF
>TRBJ2-3|TRBV14|few|TRBD2
TGTGCCAGCAGCCAAGCTCTAGCGGGCGGTGGTACGCAGTATTTT
CASSQALAGGGTQYF
>TRBJ1-1|TRBV4-1|NA|NA
TGCGCCAGCAGCCAAGATTTTACAAAAAACAGTGGTTCCGAAGCTTTCTTT
CASSQDFTKNSGSEAFF
>TRBJ2-2|TRBV7-9|once|TRBD2
TGTGCCAGCAGCCAGACTAGCGGGAGCCGGGAGCTGTTTTTT
CASSQTSGSRELFF
>TRBJ1-2|TRBV18|NA|TRBD1
TGTGCCAGCTCACCGGGACAGGGGACGGGAGGCTACACCTTC
CASSPGQGTGGYTF
>TRBJ1-4|TRBV28|once|TRBD1
TGTGCCAGCAGTGTCCGGGACAGAGCAAAGGAAAGGGGAAAACTGTTTTTT
CASSVRDRAKERGKLFF
>TRBJ1-1|TRBV7-8|few|NA
TGTGCCAGCAGCCTACAGGGCTATTCCCCTGAAGCTTTCTTT
CASSLQGYSPEAFF
>TRBJ2-2|TRBV29-1|NA|NA
TGCAGCGTACCGACAGGAGCCGGGGAGCTGTTTTTT
CSVPTGAGELFF
>TRBJ2-7|TRBV19|few|NA
TGTGCCAGTAGTACCCCCTTATCCTACGAGCAGTACTTC
CASSTPLSYEQYF
>TRBJ2-1|TRBV4-1|NA|TRBD1
TGCGCCAGCAGCCAAAACCTCCGGGACAGGGGCTACAATGAGCAGTTCTTC
CASSQNLRDRGYNEQFF
>TRBJ1-2|TRBV9|NA|NA
TGTGCCAGCAGCGCAAGTACATATGGCTACACCTTC
CASSASTYGYTF
>TRBJ2-1|TRBV28|NA|TRBD2
TGTGCCAGCAGCACCCCTAGCACGGGGGGCAATGAGCAGTTCTTC
CASSTPSTGGNEQFF
>TRBJ2-2|TRBV7-3|NA|NA
TGTGCCAGCAGCTTATTGCCAGGCACCGGGGAGCTGTTTTTT
CASSLLPGTGELFF
>TRBJ1-1|TRBV27|once|NA
TGTGCCAGCAGTTTGGGGGCGAGGGGCACTGAAGCTTTCTTT
CASSLGARGTEAFF
>TRBJ1-4|TRBV6-1|NA|NA
TGTGCCAGCAGGACGTCGAGAAAGGAGGAAAAACTGTTTTTT
CASRTSRKEEKLFF
>TRBJ2-3|TRBV19|NA|TRBD2
TGTGCCAGTAGTCCGAGGAGCGGGAGTGAAGATACGCAGTATTTT
CASSPRSGSEDTQYF
>TRBJ1-1|TRBV6-6|NA|TRBD1
TGTGCCAGCAGGGATGGACAGGGAATTTCAACTTTCTTT
CASRDGQGISTFF